The 5 T cell receptor beta chains presented below share a single source sample, sequenced in a study of blood T cell repertoires in COVID-19. The method was immunoSEQ multiplex PCR; TCRdb's version includes in-frame clones alone and lacks a portion of them. This table holds around 250,000 clones, 80% to 90% found once. Sequenced material: PBMCs or T cells enriched from blood (not recorded which). Receptors were obtained from a woman in her forties or fifties who had been exposed to COVID-19.

The chain carries TRBV12-2 and TRBJ1-5. TRBV12-2 is marked as a pseudogene. This CDR3 region has 13 residues. The DNA of the CDR3 is TGTGCAAGTCGCTTCCCTCCCGATCAGCCCCAGCATTTT. Encoded protein: CASRFPPDQPQHF.

The chain uses TRBV2 and TRBJ1-2; D uncertain. The CDR3 loop spans 13 amino acids. Trimming removed 2 bases from V and 4 bases from J, with 8 bases in between. Germline CDR1 and CDR2: SNHLY and FYNNEI. Here the CDR3 DNA reads TGTGCCAGCAGTGAATGGGGAGGCTATGGCTACACCTTC. Amino acids: CASSEWGGYGYTF.

V is TRBV27 and J is TRBJ1-5, with 8 bases that match TRBD1. The CDR3 sequence is 14 residues long. The J segment lost 4 bases and the V segment lost 8 bases, leaving 7 bases of the junction unmatched. Germline V gives CDR1 MNHEY, CDR2 SMNVEV (reference sequence). The CDR3 protein is CASGRQGRNQPQHF. DNA for the CDR3: TGTGCCAGCGGACGACAGGGGAGGAATCAGCCCCAGCATTTT.

The chain uses TRBV10-2 and TRBJ1-1; 10 bases are a match to TRBD1. In germline, CDR1 is WSHSY, CDR2 SAAADI. With V trimmed by 7 bases and J by 6 bases, 14 bases remained unmatched. This CDR3 contains 16 residues. The CDR3 sequence: CASIDTGTGVLSEAFF. The CDR3 region has the DNA TGCGCCAGCATTGATACCGGGACAGGGGTTTTGTCTGAAGCTTTCTTT.

The V call is TRBV7-2, the J call TRBJ1-1; tentative D call: TRBD1 (5 bases). The germline V gene has CDR1 SGHTA and CDR2 FQGNSA. This CDR3 spans 14 amino acids. Trimming pared 1 base from V and 7 bases from J, leaving 13 bases between. The CDR3 DNA is TGTGCCAGCAGCTTAGAAAGCGGGAGGGGTGAAGCTTTCTTT. Its translation: CASSLESGRGEAFF.